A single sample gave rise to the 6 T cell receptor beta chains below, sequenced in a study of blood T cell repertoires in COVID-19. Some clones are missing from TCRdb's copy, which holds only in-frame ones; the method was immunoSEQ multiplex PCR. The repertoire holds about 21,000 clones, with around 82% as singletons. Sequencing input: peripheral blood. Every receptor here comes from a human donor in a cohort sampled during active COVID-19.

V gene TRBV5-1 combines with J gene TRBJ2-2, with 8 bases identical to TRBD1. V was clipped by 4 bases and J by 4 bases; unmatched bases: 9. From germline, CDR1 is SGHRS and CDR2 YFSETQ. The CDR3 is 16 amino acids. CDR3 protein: CASSVTGGRGTGELFF. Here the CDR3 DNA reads TGCGCCAGCAGCGTAACAGGGGGTAGAGGCACCGGGGAGCTGTTTTTT.

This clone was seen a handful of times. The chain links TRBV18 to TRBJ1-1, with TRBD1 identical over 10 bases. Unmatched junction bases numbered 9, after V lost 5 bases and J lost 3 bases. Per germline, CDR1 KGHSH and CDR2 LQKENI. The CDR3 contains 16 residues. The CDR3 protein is CASSKRDRGVHTEAFF. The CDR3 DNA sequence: TGTGCCAGCTCAAAACGGGACAGGGGCGTGCACACTGAAGCTTTCTTT.

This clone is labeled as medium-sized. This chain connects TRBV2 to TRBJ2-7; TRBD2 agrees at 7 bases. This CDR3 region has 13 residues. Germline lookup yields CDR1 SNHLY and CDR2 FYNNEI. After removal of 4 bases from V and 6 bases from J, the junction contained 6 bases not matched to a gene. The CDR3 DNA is TGTGCCAGCAGTGGCGGCAGGGAGGGCGAGCAGTACTTC. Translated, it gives CASSGGREGEQYF. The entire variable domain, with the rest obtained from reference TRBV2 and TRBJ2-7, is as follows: EPEVTQTPSHQVTQMGQEVILRCVPISNHLYFYWYRQILGQKVEFLVSFYNNEISEKSEIFDDQFSVERPDGSNFTLKIRSTKLEDSAMYFCASSGGREGEQYFGPGTRLTVT.

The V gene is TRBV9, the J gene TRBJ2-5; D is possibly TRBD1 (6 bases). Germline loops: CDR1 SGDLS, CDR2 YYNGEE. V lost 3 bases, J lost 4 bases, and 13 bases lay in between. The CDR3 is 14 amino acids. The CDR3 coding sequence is TGTGCCAGCAGCGCTACCGGGACACGAGAGACCCAGTACTTC. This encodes CASSATGTRETQYF.

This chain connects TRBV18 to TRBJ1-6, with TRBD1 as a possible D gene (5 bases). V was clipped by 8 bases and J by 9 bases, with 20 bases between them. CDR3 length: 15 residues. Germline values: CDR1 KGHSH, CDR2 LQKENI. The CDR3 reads CASTPSRDPGSPLHF. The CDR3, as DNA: TGTGCCAGCACCCCCAGCAGGGATCCGGGTTCACCCCTCCACTTT. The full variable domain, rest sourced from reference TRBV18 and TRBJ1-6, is NAGVMQNPRHLVRRRGQEARLRCSPMKGHSHVYWYRQLPEEGLKFMVYLQKENIIDESGMPKERFSAEFPKEGPSILRIQQVVRGDSAAYFCASTPSRDPGSPLHFGNGTRLTVT.

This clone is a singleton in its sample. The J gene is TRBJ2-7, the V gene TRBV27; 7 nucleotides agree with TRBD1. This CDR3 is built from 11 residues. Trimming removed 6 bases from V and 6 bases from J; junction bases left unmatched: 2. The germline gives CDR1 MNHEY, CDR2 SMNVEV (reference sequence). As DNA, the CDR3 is TGTGCCAGCAGGGGGACAGTCGAGCAGTACTTC. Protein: CASRGTVEQYF.